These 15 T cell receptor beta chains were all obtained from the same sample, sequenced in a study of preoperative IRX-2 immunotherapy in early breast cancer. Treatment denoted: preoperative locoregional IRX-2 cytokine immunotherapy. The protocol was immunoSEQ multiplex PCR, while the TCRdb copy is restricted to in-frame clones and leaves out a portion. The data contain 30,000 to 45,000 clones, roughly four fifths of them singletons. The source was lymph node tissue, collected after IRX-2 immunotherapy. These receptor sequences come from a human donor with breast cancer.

CDR3 DNA: TGTGCCAGCAGTCTTGCCGGACAGGGAGTATACGAAAAACTGTTTTTT. Its translation: CASSLAGQGVYEKLFF. The chain joins TRBV28 to TRBJ1-4; TRBD1 matches at 8 bases. With V trimmed by 5 bases and J by 8 bases, 13 bases remained unmatched. The germline V gene encodes CDR1 MDHEN and CDR2 SYDVKM. This CDR3 is built from 16 residues. Variable domain in full (rest from reference TRBV28 and TRBJ1-4): DVKVTQSSRYLVKRTGEKVFLECVQDMDHENMFWYRQDPGLGLRLIYFSYDVKMKEKGDIPEGYSVSREKKERFSLILESASTNQTSMYLCASSLAGQGVYEKLFFGSGTQLSVL.

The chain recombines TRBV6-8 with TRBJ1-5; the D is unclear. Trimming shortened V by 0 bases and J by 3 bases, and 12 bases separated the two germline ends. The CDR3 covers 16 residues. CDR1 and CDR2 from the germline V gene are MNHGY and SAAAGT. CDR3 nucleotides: TGTGCCAGCAGTTACTCGGGCCCGGTGAACAATCAGCCCCAGCATTTT. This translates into CASSYSGPVNNQPQHF.

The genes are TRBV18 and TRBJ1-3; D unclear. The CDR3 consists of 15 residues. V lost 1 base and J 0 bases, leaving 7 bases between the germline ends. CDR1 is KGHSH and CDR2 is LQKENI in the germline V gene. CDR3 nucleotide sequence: TGTGCCAGCTCACCACTGGGAAGCTCTGGAAACACCATATATTTT. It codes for CASSPLGSSGNTIYF. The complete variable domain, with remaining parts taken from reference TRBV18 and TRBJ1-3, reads NAGVMQNPRHLVRRRGQEARLRCSPMKGHSHVYWYRQLPEEGLKFMVYLQKENIIDESGMPKERFSAEFPKEGPSILRIQQVVRGDSAAYFCASSPLGSSGNTIYFGEGSWLTVV.

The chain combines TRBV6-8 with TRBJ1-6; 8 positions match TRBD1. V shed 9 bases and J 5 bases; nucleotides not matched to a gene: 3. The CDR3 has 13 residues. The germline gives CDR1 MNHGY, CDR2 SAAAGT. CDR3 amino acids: CASRQGNNSPLHF. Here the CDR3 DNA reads TGTGCCAGTAGACAGGGGAATAATTCACCCCTCCACTTT.

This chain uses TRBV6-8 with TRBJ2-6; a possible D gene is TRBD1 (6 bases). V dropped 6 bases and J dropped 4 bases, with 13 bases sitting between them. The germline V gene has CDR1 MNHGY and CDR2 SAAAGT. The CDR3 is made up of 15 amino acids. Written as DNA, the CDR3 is TGTGCCAGCAGACAGGGCTTGGGCGGGGCCAACGTCCTGACTTTC. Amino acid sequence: CASRQGLGGANVLTF.

CDR3 bases: TGCGCCAGCAGCTACCGGGGCCGTCGGAACACCATATATTTT. Protein product: CASSYRGRRNTIYF. The chain combines TRBV5-1 with TRBJ1-3, with D possibly matching TRBD1 (5 bases). This CDR3 has 14 amino acids. Germline V gene lookup returns CDR1 SGHRS and CDR2 YFSETQ. Trimming took 3 bases from V and 7 from J, leaving 14 bases between them. The variable domain in full, completed from reference TRBV5-1 and TRBJ1-3, reads KAGVTQTPRYLIKTRGQQVTLSCSPISGHRSVSWYQQTPGQGLQFLFEYFSETQRNKGNFPGRFSGRQFSNSRSEMNVSTLELGDSALYLCASSYRGRRNTIYFGEGSWLTVV.

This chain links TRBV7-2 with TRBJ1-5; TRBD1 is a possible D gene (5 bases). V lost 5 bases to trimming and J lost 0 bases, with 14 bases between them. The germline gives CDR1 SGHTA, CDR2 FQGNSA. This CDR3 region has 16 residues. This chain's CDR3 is CASSLTAKYSNQPQHF. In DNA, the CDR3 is TGTGCCAGCAGCCTGACAGCTAAGTATAGCAATCAGCCCCAGCATTTT.

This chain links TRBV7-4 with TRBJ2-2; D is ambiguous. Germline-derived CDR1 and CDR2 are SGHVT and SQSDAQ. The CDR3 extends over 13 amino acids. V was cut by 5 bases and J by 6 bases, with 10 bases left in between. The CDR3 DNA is TGTGCCAGCAGCCATCCGGCAGCCGGGGAGCTGTTTTTT. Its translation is CASSHPAAGELFF.

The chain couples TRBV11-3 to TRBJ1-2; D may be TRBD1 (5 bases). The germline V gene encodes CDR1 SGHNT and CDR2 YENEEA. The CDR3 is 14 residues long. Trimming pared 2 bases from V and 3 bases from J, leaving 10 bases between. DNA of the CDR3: TGTGCCAGCAGCTTAAACAGGAAGGACTATGGCTACACCTTC. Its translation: CASSLNRKDYGYTF.

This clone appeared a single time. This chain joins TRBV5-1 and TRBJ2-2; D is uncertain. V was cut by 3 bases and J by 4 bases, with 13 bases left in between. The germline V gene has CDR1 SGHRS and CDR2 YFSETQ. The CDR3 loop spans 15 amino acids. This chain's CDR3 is CASSSGTVSTGELFF. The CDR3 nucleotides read TGCGCCAGCAGCTCCGGAACAGTTAGCACCGGGGAGCTGTTTTTT.

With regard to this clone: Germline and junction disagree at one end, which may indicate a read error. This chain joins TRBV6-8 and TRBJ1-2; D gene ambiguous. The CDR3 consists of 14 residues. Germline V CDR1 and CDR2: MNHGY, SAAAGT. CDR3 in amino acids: CTSTLFGRGKGYTF. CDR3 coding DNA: TGTACCAGCACCTTATTTGGGAGAGGGAAAGGCTACACCTTC.

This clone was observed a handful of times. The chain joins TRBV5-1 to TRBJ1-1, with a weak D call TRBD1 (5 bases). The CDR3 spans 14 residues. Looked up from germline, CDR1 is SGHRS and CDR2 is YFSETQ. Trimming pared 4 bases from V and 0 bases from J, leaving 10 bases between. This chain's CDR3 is CASSIGTLNTEAFF. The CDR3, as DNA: TGCGCCAGCAGCATCGGGACGCTGAACACTGAAGCTTTCTTT.

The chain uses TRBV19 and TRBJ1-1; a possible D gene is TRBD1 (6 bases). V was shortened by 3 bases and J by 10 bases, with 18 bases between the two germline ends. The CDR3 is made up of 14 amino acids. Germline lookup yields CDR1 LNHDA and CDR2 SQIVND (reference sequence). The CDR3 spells CASSILTGIDGAFF. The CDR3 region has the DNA TGTGCCAGTAGTATTCTCACAGGGATCGACGGAGCTTTCTTT.

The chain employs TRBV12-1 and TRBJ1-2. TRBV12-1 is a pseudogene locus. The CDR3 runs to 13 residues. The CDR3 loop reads CASSLSGNYGYTF. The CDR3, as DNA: TGTGCCAGCAGCCTATCCGGCAACTATGGCTACACCTTC.

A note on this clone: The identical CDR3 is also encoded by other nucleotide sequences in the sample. This CDR3 reads CASSPTGDTQYF. As DNA, the CDR3 is TGTGCCAGCTCACCAACCGGTGATACGCAGTATTTT. This chain links TRBV18 with TRBJ2-3; D is uncertain. The CDR3 loop spans 12 amino acids. Germline assignment: CDR1 KGHSH and CDR2 LQKENI. V lost 2 bases and J 6 bases, leaving 6 bases between the germline ends.